The present T cell receptor beta chain was sequenced within a study of shared clonotypes between healthy human individuals (dated by TCRdb to about 2020). Broadly, across the study: The cohort comprised a couple of women and a few men aged 18 to 49 years. For each donor, CD4 naive and CD4 memory were each given three plates, CD8 naive was given two plates, and CD8 memory was given one plate. To estimate repertoire size and how much clonotype sharing occurs between individuals, the study deeply sequenced the blood TCR repertoires of five healthy adults. Libraries were prepared and TCR repertoires were sequenced by different laboratories using diverse techniques, in order to increase sequencing depth and limit assay-specific biases. Each donor's leukapheresis produced roughly between roughly 0.85 and 10 billion PBMCs. Overall results and qualifications from the work: Clonotypes shared by all four sorted-subset donors showed higher generation probabilities than non-shared clonotypes. Rarefaction of sorted-subset datasets indicated incomplete sequencing despite the large sequencing depth. The genetic and exposure-history diversity represented was limited by the small number of donors. Sampling was restricted to blood, and TCR repertoires in tissue are likely to differ from TCR repertoires in blood. Across four donors, 4.5% to 6.5% of naive CD4, roughly 3.3% of naive CD8, roughly 2.3% of memory CD4, and about 0.44% of memory CD8 clonotypes were shared. Pairwise subsampling indicated that sequencing depth was expected to affect the degree of clonotype sharing among donors. Naive subsets generally had larger estimated clonotype richness than memory subsets did.

For the CD8 naive samples, CD45RO-negative cells were positively selected for CCR7, yielding a CD45RA+CCR7+ population from which TemRA cells were excluded. Healthy HIV-negative adults with no recently reported acute infections or vaccinations were included as donors. Every donor was a Caucasian adult residing in Nashville, Tennessee, USA. Blood was obtained by leukapheresis, after which PBMCs were separated by Ficoll-Histopaque density gradient centrifugation and cryopreserved in liquid nitrogen vapor phase. Analytical flow cytometry was used to check the purity and quantity of every magnetically sorted T cell population. Genomic DNA was isolated from every sorted fraction and measured by UV absorbance on a Nanodrop 2000c. Worth noting for this clone: There is no known antigen for this receptor. Within one base of it there is no much larger clone, and no base qualities were kept.

From cysteine to phenylalanine, the CDR3 is 17 amino acids long. The entry retains the CDR3 DNA only, 51 bases that are in frame from base 1. For CDR1 and CDR2, the germline V gene (reference sequence) lists LNHDA and SQIVND. Trimming takes 6 bases off V and 7 bases off J; junction bases not matched to a gene: 13. TCR CDR3 regions were amplified from genomic DNA by multiplex PCR using the deep immunoSEQ assay. Extracted genomic DNA from each cell subset was spread evenly across all wells of several immunoSEQ 96-well plates, with each plate serving as a replicate. For sorted subsets, roughly 200 ng of genomic DNA, equivalent to some 33,000 T cell genomes, went into each replicate PCR. Purified libraries were measured with a Qubit 3.0 fluorometer, size-checked on a Bioanalyzer 2100, and measured again with the KAPA Library Quantification kit. Every immunoSEQ 96-well plate was sequenced on a separate single-read 150-cycle Illumina NextSeq 550 flow cell. Per the original workflow: Because the immunoSEQ output included only junctional sequences and no quality scores, the filtering could not be the same as the filtering used for full-length reads. Sequences were annotated with PyIR, a Python wrapper for IgBLAST v1.9, and V/J genes and CDR3 were assigned using IMGT germline references. Any read was removed if the V/J assignment was weak (E-value above 1e-6), the CDR3 was missing, or the read contained stop codons, out-of-frame junctions, or ambiguous translated residues. V3J clonotypes were defined by identical inferred V gene, J gene, and CDR3 amino acid sequence. To compute the percentage overlap between repertoires, the number of shared unique clonotypes was divided by the size of the smaller repertoire. Richness of each repertoire was evaluated using RTK rarefaction, the Chao1 estimator, and Recon v2.1 estimates of unobserved clonotypes. Generation probabilities were computed with OLGA for all TCRbeta clonotypes obtained by the gDNA method from several donors. TCRdb provides this immuneACCESS table in a form limited to in-frame rearrangements. Some clones are lacking; in checked studies, under half of them reflect an unresolved V gene, and why the rest are absent is not known. V, J and clone size were drawn from that table, and D and trimming were deduced from the DNA. The sample has nearly 2 million clones on record, about 95% of them singletons. The ten largest make up under 1.5% of the sample.

The receptor's source is a man aged 18 to 35 in good health. Recombination connected TRBV19 to TRBJ2-7; 15 nucleotides in the junction match TRBD2. The sample was naive CD8+ T cells sorted from blood. The cell subset or site label of this sample denotes: CD45RA+CCR7+. This receptor has the CDR3 CASSPDRGLAGGWEQYF. The DNA sequence is as follows: TGTGCCAGTAGCCCCGACCGGGGACTAGCGGGAGGTTGGGAGCAGTACTTC. Extended through the reference TRBV19 and TRBJ2-7 proteins, this CDR3 yields the full variable domain: DGGITQSPKYLFRKEGQNVTLSCEQNLNHDAMYWYRQDPGQGLRLIYYSQIVNDFQKGDIAEGYSVSREKKESFPLTVTSAQKNPTAFYLCASSPDRGLAGGWEQYFGPGTRLTVT.